These 14 T cell receptor beta chains were all obtained from the same sample, sequenced in a study of beta chain features in type 1 diabetes. What was sequenced were expressed TCRB transcripts, since all of the isolated RNA had been reverse transcribed. Sequencing used immunoSEQ multiplex PCR; TCRdb keeps in-frame clones, though not all of them. The table has about 620,000 clones, roughly 16% seen once. Specimen: naive CD4+ T cells from blood. Receptors originate from a man aged 18 to 30 in good health.

Here the CDR3 reads CASSANYPSYEQYF. CDR3 bases: TGTGCCAGCAGCGCGAACTATCCCTCCTACGAGCAGTACTTC. V is TRBV2 and J is TRBJ2-7; D remains ambiguous. V was trimmed by 6 bases and J by 0 bases, leaving 12 bases between them. CDR3 length: 14 amino acids. Germline V CDR1 and CDR2: SNHLY, FYNNEI.

V is TRBV29-1 and J is TRBJ2-1, with D tentatively TRBD1 (6 bases). Per germline, CDR1 SQVTM and CDR2 ANQGSEA. V lost 4 bases to trimming and J lost 10 bases, with 17 bases between them. This CDR3 region has 13 residues. The CDR3, as DNA: TGCAGCGTTGTTCCGGCAGGGGCCAGGGAGCAGTTCTTC. The encoded protein is CSVVPAGAREQFF.

This clone was seen more than once but under ten times. One junction end disagrees with the germline gene, perhaps due to a read error. The CDR3 bases are TGTGCCAGCACTTACGGGACGCCGAACACTGAAGCTTTCTTT. It codes for CASTYGTPNTEAFF. The J gene is TRBJ1-1, the V gene TRBV6-6, with D possibly matching TRBD1 (5 bases). The CDR3 is made up of 14 amino acids. In germline, CDR1 is MNHNY, CDR2 SVGAGI (reference sequence).

V and J are TRBV5-1 and TRBJ2-2; 8 bases map to TRBD2. V was clipped by 2 bases and J by 3 bases; unmatched bases: 6. The V gene's germline CDR1 is SGHRS and CDR2 YFSETQ. This CDR3 is built from 16 residues. The CDR3, as DNA: TGCGCCAGCAGCTTATTGCCCGGGAGGGACACCGGGGAGCTGTTTTTT. Its translation: CASSLLPGRDTGELFF.

V is TRBV7-9 and J is TRBJ2-1; D is unresolved. CDR1 SEHNR and CDR2 FQNEAQ come from the germline V gene (reference sequence). Trimming removed 5 bases at V and 9 bases at J, with 20 bases between. There are 15 residues in the CDR3. Here the CDR3 DNA reads TGTGCCAGCAGCACGACTGGACGGCCCTGGAGTGAGCAGTTCTTC. Its protein is CASSTTGRPWSEQFF.

The chain employs TRBV6-5 and TRBJ2-1; tentative D call: TRBD1 (5 bases). The CDR3 covers 10 residues. The V end was cut by 8 bases, the J end by 6 bases, with 5 bases between. The germline V gene has CDR1 MNHEY and CDR2 SVGAGI. CDR3 residues: CASGANEQFF. CDR3 DNA sequence: TGTGCCAGCGGGGCCAATGAGCAGTTCTTC.

This clone came up a few times. The V and J genes are TRBV23-1 and TRBJ1-5; possible D gene TRBD1, 5 bases. TRBV23-1 is assigned to the ORF class and has an uncertain function. V shed 2 bases and J shed 0 bases, with 11 bases lying between them. The CDR3 spans 16 residues. In DNA form, the CDR3 reads TGCGCCAGCAGTCAAATGGGGGATCTTAGCAATCAGCCCCAGCATTTT. Translating gives CASSQMGDLSNQPQHF.

This clone was seen a handful of times. Other DNA sequences in the sample encode the same CDR3. The rearrangement joins TRBV5-1 to TRBJ2-3; possible D gene TRBD1, 5 bases. Trimming took off 0 bases at V and 2 bases at J, with 10 bases between the two ends. CDR1 and CDR2 (germline): SGHRS, YFSETQ. CDR3 size: 15 residues. DNA for the CDR3: TGCGCCAGCAGCTTGGTCGCAGGGCCCACAGATACGCAGTATTTT. This codes for CASSLVAGPTDTQYF. Combining the CDR3 with reference TRBV5-1 and TRBJ2-3 gives the whole variable domain KAGVTQTPRYLIKTRGQQVTLSCSPISGHRSVSWYQQTPGQGLQFLFEYFSETQRNKGNFPGRFSGRQFSNSRSEMNVSTLELGDSALYLCASSLVAGPTDTQYFGPGTRLTVL.

The chain is built from TRBV28 and TRBJ2-2; D is uncertain. This CDR3 has 15 amino acids. The germline CDR1 and CDR2 sequences are MDHEN and SYDVKM. V was shortened by 8 bases and J by 2 bases, with 15 bases between the two germline ends. DNA for the CDR3: TGTGCCAGCGACGACCCGGGCAGAAACACCGGGGAGCTGTTTTTT. Its translation: CASDDPGRNTGELFF.

This rearrangement joins TRBV6-5 to TRBJ2-1; D not resolved. The germline V gene encodes CDR1 MNHEY and CDR2 SVGAGI. The CDR3 runs to 12 residues. The germline V and J ends were trimmed by 5 bases and 9 bases, with 11 bases remaining between them. The CDR3 DNA sequence: TGTGCCAGCAGTCACAGATTAGGTGAGCAGTTCTTC. Residues: CASSHRLGEQFF.

This chain joins TRBV30 and TRBJ2-7; no firm D call. This CDR3 has 11 residues. Trimming left V 4 bases short and J 0 bases short, with 4 bases between. Per the germline V gene, CDR1 is GTSNPN and CDR2 is SVGIG (reference sequence). CDR3 DNA sequence: TGTGCCTGGACGGGCTCCTACGAGCAGTACTTC. Translated, it gives CAWTGSYEQYF.

Comment on this clone: Other nucleotide sequences from this sample produce the same CDR3. This chain links TRBV18 with TRBJ1-5; D gene unclear. Trimming stripped 3 bases from V and 2 bases from J, with 8 bases between. The CDR3 spans 14 residues. Germline V gives CDR1 KGHSH, CDR2 LQKENI. CDR3 nucleotides: TGTGCCAGCTCACCCACCGGGGGCAATCAGCCCCAGCATTTT. Amino acids: CASSPTGGNQPQHF.

The chain is built from TRBV5-4 and TRBJ2-5; the D is unclear. CDR3 length: 15 residues. Germline V CDR1 and CDR2: SGHNT, YYREEE (reference sequence). Deletions cut 0 bases from V and 5 bases from J, with 14 bases between. The CDR3 loop is CASSLAWSGPETQYF. CDR3 in DNA: TGTGCCAGCAGCTTGGCCTGGTCCGGGCCCGAGACCCAGTACTTC.

This clone was seen only a few times. The V and J genes are TRBV25-1 and TRBJ2-1, with 13 nucleotides matching TRBD2. The CDR3 contains 16 residues. Per the germline V gene, CDR1 is MGHDK and CDR2 is SYGVNS. The trim removed 5 bases at V and 5 bases at J, leaving 6 bases unmatched. The DNA for the CDR3 is TGTGCCAGCAGTCAAAGACTAGCGGGAGGTAACAATGAGCAGTTCTTC. This sequence encodes CASSQRLAGGNNEQFF.